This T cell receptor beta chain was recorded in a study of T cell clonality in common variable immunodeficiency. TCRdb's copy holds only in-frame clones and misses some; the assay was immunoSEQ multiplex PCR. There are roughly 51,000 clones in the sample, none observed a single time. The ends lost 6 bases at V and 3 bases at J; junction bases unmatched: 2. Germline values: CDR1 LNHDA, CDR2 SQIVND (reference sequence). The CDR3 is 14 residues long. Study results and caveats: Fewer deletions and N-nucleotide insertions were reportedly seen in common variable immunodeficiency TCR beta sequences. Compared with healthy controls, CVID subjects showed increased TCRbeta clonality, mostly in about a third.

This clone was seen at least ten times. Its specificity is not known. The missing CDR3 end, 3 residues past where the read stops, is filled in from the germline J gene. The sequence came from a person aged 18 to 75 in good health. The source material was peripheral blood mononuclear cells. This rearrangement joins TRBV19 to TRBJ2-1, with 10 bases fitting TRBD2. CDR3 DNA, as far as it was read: TGTGCCAGTAGGCGACTAGCGGGCTACAATGAG. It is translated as CASRRLAGYNE. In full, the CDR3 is CASRRLAGYNEQFF. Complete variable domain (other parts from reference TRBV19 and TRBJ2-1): DGGITQSPKYLFRKEGQNVTLSCEQNLNHDAMYWYRQDPGQGLRLIYYSQIVNDFQKGDIAEGYSVSREKKESFPLTVTSAQKNPTAFYLCASRRLAGYNEQFFGPGTRLTVL.